This is a list of T cell receptor beta chains from one sample in a study of T-cell reconstitution after alpha-beta-depleted transplantation in children. TCRdb used MiXCR to reprocess the PCR reads, holding one entry per CDR3 protein. The table records fewer than 700,000 distinct CDR3 sequences, about an eighth of them present only once. This specimen was PBMCs, mostly from graft donor cells, taken 360 days after TCRalphabeta/CD19-depleted stem cell transplant. These receptors were obtained from a male patient younger than 18 who had a stem cell transplant for acute myeloid leukemia, so the T cells may come from the graft donor. Both conserved end residues are part of each CDR3. A D gene is named only where the DNA matches it firmly. The listing skips clone size in some rows; elsewhere it reads once, few, many or a size class.

V: TRBV21-1; J: TRBJ1-5; size: few; D: NA; DNA: TGTGCCAGCAGCAAAGATAGAGTGGACACTCTGGAGACTCAGCCCCAGCATTTT; CDR3: CASSKDRVDTLETQPQHF
V: TRBV7-2; J: TRBJ2-5; size: few; D: NA; DNA: TGTGCCAGCAGCTCGCGTGGCGTGTACCAAGAGACCCAGTACTTC; CDR3: CASSSRGVYQETQYF
V: TRBV28; J: TRBJ2-7; size: NA; D: TRBD2; DNA: TGTGCCAGCAGTTTGTCCGGGACTATCATTACCTACGAGCAGTACTTC; CDR3: CASSLSGTIITYEQYF
V: TRBV5-1; J: TRBJ2-7; size: NA; D: TRBD2; DNA: TGCGCCAGCAGCTTAGGTCTAGCGGCCCCCGAGCAGTACTTC; CDR3: CASSLGLAAPEQYF
V: TRBV11-2; J: TRBJ2-3; size: few; D: NA; DNA: TGTGCCAGCAGCTTAGATTTAAGCGGGTTCTTTAACGAGAATACGCAGTATTTT; CDR3: CASSLDLSGFFNENTQYF
V: TRBV14; J: TRBJ2-7; size: few; D: NA; DNA: TGTGCCAGCTCTCCAGGGGTCAGGCTAGCCCCCTACGAGCAGTACTTC; CDR3: CASSPGVRLAPYEQYF
V: TRBV20-1; J: TRBJ2-7; size: many; D: TRBD2; DNA: TGCAGTGCAACATTAGCGGGAGGGCCGATCTGGTACGAGCAGTACTTC; CDR3: CSATLAGGPIWYEQYF
V: TRBV7-2; J: TRBJ2-3; size: few; D: TRBD2; DNA: TGTGCCAGCAGGAGTAGCGGGATTGGCACAGATACGCAGTATTTT; CDR3: CASRSSGIGTDTQYF
V: TRBV6-2/TRBV6-3; J: TRBJ2-1; size: NA; D: NA; DNA: TGTGCCAGCAGTCGGACCAGATCAGGTGAGCAGTTCTTC; CDR3: CASSRTRSGEQFF
V: TRBV2; J: TRBJ2-1; size: few; D: NA; DNA: TGTGTCACAACAAGCCTAGAGGTCAATGAGCAGTTCTTC; CDR3: CVTTSLEVNEQFF
V: TRBV12-3/TRBV12-4; J: TRBJ2-7; size: NA; D: TRBD1; DNA: TGTGCCAGCAGGCGGACAGGGGTCTATCCCTCTGAGCAGTACTTC; CDR3: CASRRTGVYPSEQYF
V: TRBV20-1; J: TRBJ2-7; size: many; D: TRBD1; DNA: TGCAGTGCTATGGGACAGGGGAACGAGCAGTACTTC; CDR3: CSAMGQGNEQYF
V: TRBV20-1; J: TRBJ2-5; size: few; D: TRBD1; DNA: TGCAGTGCTAGCGATAAGACAGGGAGACAAGAGACCCAGTACTTC; CDR3: CSASDKTGRQETQYF
V: TRBV20-1; J: TRBJ2-7; size: NA; D: TRBD2; DNA: TGCAGTTCCCGACTAGCGGGACCCCTCTACGAGCAGTACTTC; CDR3: CSSRLAGPLYEQYF
V: TRBV6-5; J: TRBJ2-2; size: few; D: NA; DNA: TGTGCCAGCAGTTACTCGGCCGGGACTTACAGTACCGGGGAGCTGTTTTTT; CDR3: CASSYSAGTYSTGELFF
V: TRBV18; J: TRBJ2-7; size: NA; D: TRBD1; DNA: TGTGCCAGCTCACTAGTTCCACAGGGGTACGAGCAGTACTTC; CDR3: CASSLVPQGYEQYF
V: TRBV7-3; J: TRBJ2-3; size: few; D: NA; DNA: TGTGCCAGCAGCTCCCCAGGACAGTTCACAGATACGCAGTATTTT; CDR3: CASSSPGQFTDTQYF
V: TRBV7-2; J: TRBJ2-3; size: NA; D: NA; DNA: TGTGCCAGCAGCTCGTCCGGGACTGTAACCACAGATACGCAGTATTTT; CDR3: CASSSSGTVTTDTQYF
V: TRBV4-2; J: TRBJ2-5; size: few; D: NA; DNA: TGTGCCAGCAGCCAAGCCAGGCGAGGGGAGGAGACCCAGTACTTC; CDR3: CASSQARRGEETQYF
V: TRBV20-1; J: TRBJ2-7; size: many; D: TRBD1; DNA: TGCAGTGCCGAAGGTCAGGGGGTCCAAGGAGGAGACTACGAGCAGTACTTC; CDR3: CSAEGQGVQGGDYEQYF
V: TRBV9; J: TRBJ2-7; size: NA; D: NA; DNA: TGTGCCAGCAGCGTAGTCGGAGGTGGCGAGGCCGAGCAGTACTTC; CDR3: CASSVVGGGEAEQYF
V: TRBV21-1; J: TRBJ1-5; size: few; D: NA; DNA: TGTGCCAGCAGCGGACACAGGGAGGAGGTAGGATCTTGCAATCAGCCCCAGCATTTT; CDR3: CASSGHREEVGSCNQPQHF
V: TRBV4-3; J: TRBJ2-1; size: many; D: NA; DNA: TGCGCCAGCAGCCAAGAAATAGCTCCGAGTAATGAGCAGTTCTTC; CDR3: CASSQEIAPSNEQFF
V: TRBV7-2; J: TRBJ2-7; size: few; D: TRBD2; DNA: TGTGCCAGCAGCTTAGCGGGAACTAGCGGGAGGGCCCACGGGTCCTACGAGCAGTACTTC; CDR3: CASSLAGTSGRAHGSYEQYF
V: TRBV28; J: TRBJ2-7; size: NA; D: NA; DNA: TGTGCCAGCAGTTTAGCGGGGACACTACCTACGAAGCAGTACTTC; CDR3: CASSLAGTLPTKQYF
V: TRBV12-3/TRBV12-4; J: TRBJ2-1; size: NA; D: NA; DNA: TGTGCCAGCAGTTTAGCGGAGTCTCCCGAGGCTGAGCAGTTCTTC; CDR3: CASSLAESPEAEQFF
V: TRBV4-2; J: TRBJ2-2; size: NA; D: NA; DNA: TGTGCCAGCAGCCACCCTTCGGGGCTCAGCACCGGGGAGCTGTTTTTT; CDR3: CASSHPSGLSTGELFF
V: TRBV3-1; J: TRBJ2-5; size: NA; D: TRBD2; DNA: TGTGCCAGCAGCCAACTAGCGGGGGGGCAAGAGACCCAGTACTTC; CDR3: CASSQLAGGQETQYF
V: TRBV11-2; J: TRBJ2-7; size: few; D: TRBD1; DNA: TGTGCCAGCAGCTCCCGCGGGACAGGGGGCTACGAGCAGTACTTC; CDR3: CASSSRGTGGYEQYF
V: TRBV4-2; J: TRBJ2-2; size: once; D: TRBD1; DNA: TGTGCCAGCAGCCAAGATAATTGGGCAGGGGGCACCGGGGAGCTGTTTTTT; CDR3: CASSQDNWAGGTGELFF
V: TRBV29-1; J: TRBJ1-1; size: few; D: NA; DNA: TGCAGCGTTGAAGGCGGGGGGGGTTGGTCGGCTTTCTTT; CDR3: CSVEGGGGWSAFF
V: TRBV29-1; J: TRBJ2-1; size: NA; D: TRBD2; DNA: TGCAGCGTTGAAGGCGCCCCACGAGCGGGAGGAGTCAATGAGCAGTTCTTC; CDR3: CSVEGAPRAGGVNEQFF
V: TRBV20-1; J: TRBJ2-3; size: many; D: TRBD2; DNA: TGCAGCCCTCTAGGGCTAGCGGGATCGGTGACAGATACGCAGTATTTT; CDR3: CSPLGLAGSVTDTQYF
V: TRBV28; J: TRBJ2-1; size: many; D: NA; DNA: TGTGCCAGCAGTTTTCGGCAGGCTTACAATGAGCAGTTCTTC; CDR3: CASSFRQAYNEQFF
V: TRBV5-6; J: TRBJ1-5; size: few; D: NA; DNA: TGTGCCAGCAGCTTGGCCCGGGGGTCGGGGAATCAGCCCCAGCATTTT; CDR3: CASSLARGSGNQPQHF
V: TRBV29-1; J: TRBJ2-7; size: few; D: NA; DNA: TGCAGCGTTGAAGATACGGGAGTCAGCTACGAGCAGTACTTC; CDR3: CSVEDTGVSYEQYF
V: TRBV10-3; J: TRBJ2-6; size: NA; D: NA; DNA: TGTGCCATCAGTGTAGGGCATTCTGGGGCCAACGTCCTGACTTTC; CDR3: CAISVGHSGANVLTF
V: TRBV4-1; J: TRBJ2-1; size: few; D: TRBD2; DNA: TGCGCCAGCAGCCGACTAGCGGGGGAGTCCTACAATGAGCAGTTCTTC; CDR3: CASSRLAGESYNEQFF
V: TRBV10-3; J: TRBJ1-5; size: few; D: TRBD1; DNA: TGTGCCATCAGTGAAGACAGGGCGAGCAATCAGCCCCAGCATTTT; CDR3: CAISEDRASNQPQHF
V: TRBV7-2; J: TRBJ2-5; size: few; D: NA; DNA: TGTGCCAGCAGCGGGCCCTCTCGGGAGACCCAGTACTTC; CDR3: CASSGPSRETQYF
V: TRBV11-2; J: TRBJ1-5; size: few; D: TRBD1; DNA: TGTGCCAGCAGCTTAGACCGGGACAGGGCCAATCAGCCCCAGCATTTT; CDR3: CASSLDRDRANQPQHF
V: TRBV24-1; J: TRBJ2-3; size: few; D: NA; DNA: TGTGCCACCAGGGCTCGAGGTTACACAGATACGCAGTATTTT; CDR3: CATRARGYTDTQYF
V: TRBV4-3; J: TRBJ2-4; size: few; D: NA; DNA: TGCGCCAGCAGCCAATGGGCCGACCGACGGGACATTCAGTACTTC; CDR3: CASSQWADRRDIQYF